The clone carrying this T cell receptor (beta chain) was detected many times. This sample is drawn from a study of T cells in Graves' hyperthyroidism and ophthalmopathy. TCR beta CDR3 region amplification was performed from RNA transcripts. The HTBI primer set served for first-round RT-PCR of the TCR CDR3. TCRdb recomputed calls from the multiplex PCR reads with MiXCR, one row per CDR3 protein. The sample carries roughly 640,000 distinct CDR3 sequences, roughly 15% recorded once. Lactation, pregnancy, other autoimmune disease or uncontrolled infection led to exclusion of patients. This CDR3 is 13 amino acids long. Trimming took off 8 bases at V and 5 bases at J, with 12 bases between the two ends. Germline-derived CDR1 and CDR2 are SNHLY and FYNNEI.

The sequenced sample was blood. This chain joins TRBV2 and TRBJ2-2, with D unclear. The receptor was derived from a woman between 35 and 50 years old with Graves' ophthalmopathy. CDR3 in amino acids: CASLGRRTGELFF. In nucleotides, the CDR3 is TGTGCCAGCTTGGGCCGCCGGACCGGGGAGCTGTTTTTT.